This T cell receptor (beta chain) was obtained from a study of T cell repertoires in ileal Crohn's disease. This clone was detected a few times. The assay was immunoSEQ multiplex PCR, and TCRdb's table has in-frame clones only and misses some. The sample yields around 14,000 clones, roughly four fifths seen once. Input material: ileal tissue. The TCR sequence derives from an adult with Crohn's disease.

CDR3: CASSPTSTTNTEAFF. CDR3 sequence (DNA): TGTGCCAGCAGCCCCACGTCGACTACGAACACTGAAGCTTTCTTT. The chain uses TRBV7-9 and TRBJ1-1, with unresolved D. This CDR3 is built from 15 residues. Germline CDR1 reads SEHNR; CDR2 reads FQNEAQ (reference sequence). The V gene lost 5 bases and the J gene lost 1 base, with 14 bases spanning the gap.